This TCR beta chain was profiled in a study of CD8+ T cells in alopecia areata (dated by TCRdb to between 2018 and 2020). About the full investigation: Treated patients were enrolled in an open-label pilot trial of oral tofacitinib at 5 to 10 mg twice daily for moderate-to-severe alopecia areata. Patients received tofacitinib for 6 to 18 months and were then followed off drug for 6 months to check for delayed response and recurrence. High-throughput TCRbeta sequencing was used to examine T cell clonal expansion in alopecia areata in both the C3H/HeJ mouse model and human patients. Scalp tissue and sorted CD4+ and CD8+ peripheral blood T cells from patchy and totalis/universalis alopecia areata patients and from healthy controls were covered by human TCRbeta sequencing. Biopsies were taken from tofacitinib-treated patients at baseline and at 4 and 24 weeks of treatment, and a later scalp biopsy was taken in several of the tofacitinib-treated patients. Scalp clonality was compared among normal scalp (n=4), patchy alopecia areata scalp (n=8), and alopecia totalis/universalis scalp (n=8). RNA was extracted with the PAXgene miRNA kit for fixed scalp, the miRNeasy kit for PBMCs, and the RNeasy kit for mouse skin. Amplification of TCRbeta CDR3 regions was done by immunoSEQ multiplex PCR using 35 Vbeta forward primers and 13 Jbeta reverse primers.

Taken from the germline V gene (reference sequence), the CDR1 and CDR2 loops are MNHEY and SMNVEV. The CDR3 holds 15 amino acids from the cysteine to the phenylalanine. Of all the DNA, just the CDR3 is kept, 45 bases in frame from base 1. At the junction V is shortened by 6 bases and J by 0 bases; bases outside the gene matches: 4. The meaning of the sample's time point label: baseline before oral tofacitinib. Peripheral blood and lesional scalp punch biopsies were obtained from patients with alopecia areata. After PBMCs were isolated by density centrifugation and stained for CD3, CD4 and CD8, a FACSAria was used to sort CD4+ and CD8+ T cells. On the study overall, not on this receptor specifically: Unlike mouse skin, where gammadelta T cells dominate, normal human skin contains resident alphabeta T cells that get sequenced too, which complicates analysis of the scalp TCR repertoire. Compared with normal scalp, lesional scalp had higher clonality and more expanded CD8+ clones, particularly in alopecia totalis/universalis, a pattern that suggests antigenic drive. Compared with mice, TCR sequences shared between patients were less clear, possibly partly because of HLA diversity across the patient population.

Libraries were prepared through the immunoSEQ multiplex PCR assay. RNA was extracted from all samples and reverse transcribed into cDNA as template for TCR sequencing. SuperScript III was used for first-strand cDNA synthesis, primed with a 2:1 mix of oligo-dT and random hexamers. A synthetic immune receptor repertoire was used to measure amplification bias, and any remaining bias was corrected computationally. The published analysis was carried out like this. Raw reads were preprocessed to remove errors, and CDR3 was defined by IMGT conventions from the conserved cysteine to phenylalanine. Clonality was calculated as 1 minus Shannon entropy normalized by log2 of the number of productive unique TCRs. Whether scalp clones were CD4 or CD8 was inferred by matching scalp TCRbeta sequences against CD4 and CD8 repertoires sorted from blood. The source is immuneACCESS, and TCRdb retained only in-frame sequences with V and J called. Part of the clones is not carried over; for the studies checked, unresolved V genes explain less than half of this, and the remainder is unexplained. V, J and clone size were drawn from that table, and D and trimming were deduced from the DNA. In all, the sample holds 100,000 to 150,000 clones, and about 50% of those were seen once. Of the sample, about 17% is held by the ten largest clones.

Turning to this clone: The antigen it binds to is not known. No per-base quality is available; no much larger clone lies one base away.

The chain links TRBV27 with TRBJ2-5, with 10 bases matching TRBD2. This TCR was sampled from a human donor with alopecia areata. Sequencing was performed on CD8+ T cells sorted from blood, taken at week 0. In nucleotide form, the sequence is TGTGCCAGCAGCCTACTAGCGGGGAACCAAGAGACCCAGTACTTC. It specifies CASSLLAGNQETQYF.